These 24 T cell receptor beta chains were sequenced from one sample in a study of vaccination and CD4 T cells after COVID-19 (dated by TCRdb to 2021 to 2024). The library was made by PCR. The data were produced on an Illumina iSeq 100. TCR sequencing of DNA from cultured CD4+ T cells used the Oncomine TCR Beta short-read assay at the Johns Hopkins FTIC core. TCRdb reran the public reads through fastp at Q25 and MiXCR, keeping productive beta chains. A single entry per CDR3 protein holds the most common genes and DNA from its merged rows. Here the sample has around 12,000 distinct CDR3 sequences; 35% to 40% occur a single time. The ten largest clones take up about a sixth of the sample. Their target antigens are unknown. Interpreted using the paper, the treatment or condition label stands for: roughly 11-day PBMC culture with coronavirus spike peptide pools or control peptides (ViraFEST assay). Input material: cultured CD4+ T cells from blood. The source is a human donor with COVID-19.

In this sample, this clonotype turned up a few times. The chain joins TRBV28 to TRBJ1-2; TRBD1 aligns across 7 bases. This CDR3 comprises 14 residues. From germline, CDR1 is MDHEN and CDR2 SYDVKM. J gave up 2 bases and V 5 bases, and 5 bases lay outside the gene matches. The CDR3 reads CASSTRTGNYGYTF. DNA for the CDR3: TGTGCCAGCAGTACCCGGACAGGAAACTATGGCTACACCTTC.

In its sample, this clonotype was seen a few times. The chain couples TRBV15 to TRBJ2-7; D might be TRBD1 (5 bases). Germline lookup yields CDR1 LNHNV and CDR2 YYDKDF (reference sequence). The V and J ends lost 0 bases and 0 bases respectively, with 18 bases between them. CDR3 length: 18 residues. CDR3 nucleotide sequence: TGTGCCACCAGCAGAGATCGGACACGTCAGCTAACCTCCTACGAGCAGTACTTC. This sequence encodes CATSRDRTRQLTSYEQYF.

This chain uses TRBV7-2 with TRBJ2-7; the match to TRBD2 covers 15 bases. V trimming: 1 base; J trimming: 4 bases; junction bases outside the gene matches: 2. The germline CDR1 and CDR2 sequences are SGHTA and FQGNSA. The length of the CDR3 is 16 residues. The CDR3 reads CASSLVGTSGGYEQYF. In DNA, the CDR3 is TGTGCCAGCAGCTTAGTAGGGACTAGCGGGGGGTACGAGCAGTACTTC.

The chain couples TRBV7-2 to TRBJ2-3, with 8 positions matching TRBD2. The CDR3 runs 17 residues. The germline CDR1 and CDR2 sequences are SGHTA and FQGNSA. V shed 2 bases and J 4 bases; nucleotides not matched to a gene: 11. CDR3 sequence: CASSLHGRGGTPDTQYF. The CDR3 DNA reads as TGTGCCAGCAGCTTACATGGCCGCGGGGGGACCCCAGATACGCAGTATTTT.

The CDR3 coding sequence is TGTGCCAGCAGCTTGAAAGGGACTAGCGGGGGTTCCTCCCAAACCCAGTACTTC. It encodes CASSLKGTSGGSSQTQYF. The V and J genes are TRBV5-5 and TRBJ2-5; 14 nucleotides line up with TRBD2. CDR1 and CDR2 (germline): SGHKS, YYEKEE (reference sequence). Trimming cost V 1 base and J 8 bases; bases outside gene matches: 13. This CDR3 is built from 18 residues.

This chain links TRBV6-1 with TRBJ2-1, with D perhaps TRBD2 (6 bases). CDR3 length: 9 amino acids. Trimming took 11 bases from V and 10 from J, leaving 9 bases between them. Germline V CDR1 and CDR2: MNHNS, SASEGT. The chain's CDR3 is CAAGLEQFF. The CDR3 nucleotides read TGTGCCGCCGGACTAGAGCAGTTCTTC.

V gene TRBV6-2 or TRBV6-3 combines with J gene TRBJ1-6; D gene ambiguous. V was trimmed by 6 bases and J by 10 bases, leaving 13 bases between them. Germline V gene data show CDR1 as MNHEY and CDR2 as SVGEGT. CDR3 length equals 13 residues. The CDR3 bases are TGTGCCAGCAGCCGCGACCCGCTCTCACCCCTCCACTTT. Amino acid sequence: CASSRDPLSPLHF.

This clonotype appeared a few times. The CDR3 reads CATSDLLSGTGELFF. Written as DNA, the CDR3 is TGTGCCACCAGTGATTTGTTAAGTGGCACCGGGGAGCTGTTTTTT. The V gene is TRBV24-1, the J gene TRBJ2-2; the D is unclear. With 0 bases removed from V and 4 bases from J, the gap between germline ends came to 8 bases. This CDR3 region has 15 residues. The germline gives CDR1 KGHDR, CDR2 SFDVKD.

This clonotype has a handful of counts. This chain joins TRBV6-2 or TRBV6-3 and TRBJ2-7; D unresolved. Deletions cut 1 base from V and 2 bases from J, with 9 bases between. CDR1 is MNHEY and CDR2 is SVGEGT in the germline V gene. This CDR3 comprises 14 residues. CDR3 loop: CASSYFQVTYEQYF. In DNA, the CDR3 is TGTGCCAGCAGTTACTTCCAGGTAACCTACGAGCAGTACTTC.

This chain uses TRBV7-2 with TRBJ2-2; D is tentatively TRBD1 or TRBD2 (5 bases each). The CDR3 runs to 15 residues. V was trimmed by 5 bases and J by 4 bases, leaving 14 bases between them. The germline V gene has CDR1 SGHTA and CDR2 FQGNSA. Here the CDR3 DNA reads TGTGCCAGCAGCCCACTCGGGGCGGGCACCGGGGAGCTGTTTTTT. It is translated as CASSPLGAGTGELFF. The full variable domain, completed using reference TRBV7-2 and TRBJ2-2, is GAGVSQSPSNKVTEKGKDVELRCDPISGHTALYWYRQSLGQGLEFLIYFQGNSAPDKSGLPSDRFSAERTGGSVSTLTIQRTQQEDSAVYLCASSPLGAGTGELFFGEGSRLTVL.

This clonotype was detected only a few times. V is TRBV7-2 and J is TRBJ1-2; perhaps TRBD1 as D (6 bases). CDR1 is SGHTA, CDR2 FQGNSA, per germline. The CDR3 has 15 residues. V was trimmed by 5 bases and J by 4 bases, leaving 17 bases between them. DNA for the CDR3: TGTGCCAGCAGCCAGGACAGTTCCGGGGGCTATGGCTACACCTTC. Its translation: CASSQDSSGGYGYTF. Full variable domain (rest looked up from reference TRBV7-2 and TRBJ1-2): GAGVSQSPSNKVTEKGKDVELRCDPISGHTALYWYRQSLGQGLEFLIYFQGNSAPDKSGLPSDRFSAERTGGSVSTLTIQRTQQEDSAVYLCASSQDSSGGYGYTFGSGTRLTVV.

This rearrangement joins TRBV20-1 to TRBJ2-5; no firm D call. The CDR3 contains 11 residues. Trimming took 1 base from V and 5 from J, leaving 5 bases between them. Germline V lookup: CDR1 DFQATT, CDR2 SNEGSKA (reference sequence). The DNA of the CDR3 is TGCAGTGCTAGAGTCGCGGAGACCCAGTACTTC. Amino acid sequence: CSARVAETQYF.

Comments on this clonotype: The junction does not match germline at one end; this may be a read error. The chain uses TRBV7-7 and TRBJ2-2; 10 nucleotides line up with TRBD1. CDR1 and CDR2 (germline): SSHAT, FNYEAQ (reference sequence). The CDR3 sequence is 15 residues long. The CDR3 DNA is TGTGCTAGCAGGCCTGGACAGGGGGGTACCGGGGAGCTGTTTTTT. Protein product: CASRPGQGGTGELFF.

CDR3 sequence (DNA): TGTGCCAGCAGCGAGACTACCGGGACAGGTCGGGAGCTGTTTTTT. Its translation: CASSETTGTGRELFF. The chain employs TRBV5-4 and TRBJ2-2; TRBD1 matches 8 bases. The J segment lost 9 bases and the V segment lost 4 bases, leaving 11 bases of the junction unmatched. The CDR3 sequence is 15 residues long. From germline, CDR1 is SGHNT and CDR2 YYREEE (reference sequence).

The V and J genes are TRBV2 and TRBJ2-1; 9 nucleotides match TRBD2. CDR1 and CDR2 from the germline V gene are SNHLY and FYNNEI. The CDR3 length is 15 residues. Trimming took 7 bases from V and 7 from J; bases not matched to a gene: 11. This CDR3 is CASIPNSGGLNEQFF. The CDR3 DNA reads as TGTGCCAGCATCCCGAATAGCGGGGGCCTGAATGAGCAGTTCTTC.

The chain combines TRBV18 with TRBJ2-5, with 7 bases that match TRBD2. This CDR3 has 15 amino acids. Germline assignment: CDR1 KGHSH and CDR2 LQKENI. Trimming cost V 3 bases and J 5 bases; bases outside gene matches: 9. The CDR3 region is CASSPGPGLSETQYF. CDR3 coding DNA: TGTGCCAGCTCACCTGGGCCGGGACTAAGCGAGACCCAGTACTTC. Based on the CDR3 plus reference TRBV18 and TRBJ2-5, the full variable domain is NAGVMQNPRHLVRRRGQEARLRCSPMKGHSHVYWYRQLPEEGLKFMVYLQKENIIDESGMPKERFSAEFPKEGPSILRIQQVVRGDSAAYFCASSPGPGLSETQYFGPGTRLLVL.

This clonotype showed up just a few times. The DNA for the CDR3 is TGTGCCACCAGTGACGACAGGGTCCTGCCGGGAGAGACCCAGTACTTC. It is translated as CATSDDRVLPGETQYF. The chain links TRBV24-1 to TRBJ2-5; TRBD1 matches at 7 bases. Unmatched junction bases numbered 11, after V lost 4 bases and J lost 4 bases. CDR3 length: 16 amino acids. Germline-derived CDR1 and CDR2 are KGHDR and SFDVKD.

This clonotype was recorded a few times. This chain's CDR3 is CASSNRYIVGHLNTGELFF. CDR3 in DNA: TGTGCCAGCAGCAATCGATATATCGTGGGACACCTGAACACCGGGGAGCTGTTTTTT. The chain links TRBV21-1 to TRBJ2-2; the table calls TRBD1, which could not be checked here. TRBV21-1 is shown as a pseudogene. The CDR3 length is 19 residues.

This clonotype was detected only a few times. The chain links TRBV11-2 to TRBJ2-5; the D is unclear. This CDR3 has 15 amino acids. Germline loops: CDR1 SGHAT, CDR2 FQNNGV. V lost 1 base and J 2 bases, leaving 11 bases between the germline ends. The CDR3 loop is CASSLVAGKQETQYF. The CDR3 DNA is TGTGCCAGCAGCTTAGTTGCTGGTAAGCAAGAGACCCAGTACTTC.

V gene TRBV11-3 combines with J gene TRBJ2-7; D perhaps matches TRBD1 (6 bases). This CDR3 has 15 amino acids. The V and J ends lost 1 base and 3 bases respectively, with 13 bases between them. Germline V gene sequence: CDR1 SGHNT, CDR2 YENEEA. The CDR3 DNA follows: TGTGCCAGCAGCTTAGGGGGGCAGGGCCGCTACGAGCAGTACTTC. Protein sequence: CASSLGGQGRYEQYF.

In this sample, this clonotype turned up a few times. This chain connects TRBV27 to TRBJ1-1; D gene unclear. The V gene's germline CDR1 is MNHEY and CDR2 SMNVEV (reference sequence). V shed 2 bases and J shed 0 bases, with 13 bases lying between them. CDR3 length: 16 residues. The CDR3 spells CASSLRREFVNTEAFF. CDR3 DNA: TGTGCCAGCAGTTTACGGAGGGAGTTTGTGAACACTGAAGCTTTCTTT.

The rearrangement joins TRBV5-4 to TRBJ1-4, with D maybe TRBD1 (6 bases). Trimming left V 1 base short and J 8 bases short, with 12 bases between. The germline V gene encodes CDR1 SGHNT and CDR2 YYREEE (reference sequence). This CDR3 has 14 residues. The CDR3 nucleotides read TGTGCCAGCAGCTTGCAGGGGTCGGAGGAAAAACTGTTTTTT. This gives the protein CASSLQGSEEKLFF.

J is TRBJ1-4 and V is TRBV6-2 or TRBV6-3; D is perhaps TRBD1 (5 bases). The CDR3 contains 15 residues. Between the trimmed V and J ends, which lost 5 bases and 8 bases, there was a span of 18 bases. Germline V gives CDR1 MNHEY, CDR2 SVGEGT. The CDR3 region is CASSPPGRADEKLFF. CDR3 DNA: TGTGCCAGCAGTCCGCCCGGCAGGGCTGACGAAAAACTGTTTTTT.

This chain links TRBV12-3 or TRBV12-4 with TRBJ2-5; TRBD2 might be the D (7 bases). V shed 4 bases and J shed 5 bases, with 17 bases lying between them. The CDR3 spans 15 residues. The CDR3 nucleotides read TGTGCCAGCAGTTCGGTGGGGGGGCGCACGGAGACCCAGTACTTC. Its protein product is CASSSVGGRTETQYF.